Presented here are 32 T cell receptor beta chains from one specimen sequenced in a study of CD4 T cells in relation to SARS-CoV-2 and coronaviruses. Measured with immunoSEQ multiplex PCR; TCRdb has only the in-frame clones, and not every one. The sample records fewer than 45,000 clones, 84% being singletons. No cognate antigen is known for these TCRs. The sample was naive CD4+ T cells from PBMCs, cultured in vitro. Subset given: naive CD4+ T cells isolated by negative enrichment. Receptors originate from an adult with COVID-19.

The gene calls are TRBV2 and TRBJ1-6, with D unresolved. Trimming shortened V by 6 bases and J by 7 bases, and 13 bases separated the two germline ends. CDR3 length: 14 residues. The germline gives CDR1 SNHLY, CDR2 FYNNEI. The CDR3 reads CASRLGVKNSPLHF. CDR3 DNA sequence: TGTGCCAGCAGGCTTGGGGTGAAGAATTCACCCCTCCACTTT.

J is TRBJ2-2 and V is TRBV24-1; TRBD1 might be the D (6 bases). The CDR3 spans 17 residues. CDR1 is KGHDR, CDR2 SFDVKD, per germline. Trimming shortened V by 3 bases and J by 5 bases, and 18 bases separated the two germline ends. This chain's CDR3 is CATSDITGSRGTGELFF. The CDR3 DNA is TGTGCCACCAGTGATATCACAGGGTCCCGCGGGACCGGGGAGCTGTTTTTT.

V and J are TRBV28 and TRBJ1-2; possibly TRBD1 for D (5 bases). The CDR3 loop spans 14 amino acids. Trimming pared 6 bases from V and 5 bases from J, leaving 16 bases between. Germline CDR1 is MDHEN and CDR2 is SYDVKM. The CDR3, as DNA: TGTGCCAGCAGGCCCGGGACGATAGATTATGGCTACACCTTC. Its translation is CASRPGTIDYGYTF.

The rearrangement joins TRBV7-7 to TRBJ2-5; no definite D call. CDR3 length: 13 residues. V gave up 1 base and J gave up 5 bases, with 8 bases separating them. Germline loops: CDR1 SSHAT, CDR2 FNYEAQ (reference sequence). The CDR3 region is CASSLGYFETQYF. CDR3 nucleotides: TGTGCCAGCAGCTTAGGCTACTTCGAGACCCAGTACTTC.

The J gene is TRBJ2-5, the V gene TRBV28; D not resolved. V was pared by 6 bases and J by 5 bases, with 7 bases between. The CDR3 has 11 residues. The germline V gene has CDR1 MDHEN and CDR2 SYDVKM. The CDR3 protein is CASSPQETQYF. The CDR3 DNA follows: TGTGCCAGCAGCCCCCAGGAGACCCAGTACTTC.

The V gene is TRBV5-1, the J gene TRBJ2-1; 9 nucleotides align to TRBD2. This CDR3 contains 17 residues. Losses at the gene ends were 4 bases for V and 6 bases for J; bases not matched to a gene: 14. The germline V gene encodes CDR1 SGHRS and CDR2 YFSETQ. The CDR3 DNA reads TGCGCCAGCAGCCTCGGTCGGCGGGAGGGCCCGGCCAATGAGCAGTTCTTC. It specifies CASSLGRREGPANEQFF.

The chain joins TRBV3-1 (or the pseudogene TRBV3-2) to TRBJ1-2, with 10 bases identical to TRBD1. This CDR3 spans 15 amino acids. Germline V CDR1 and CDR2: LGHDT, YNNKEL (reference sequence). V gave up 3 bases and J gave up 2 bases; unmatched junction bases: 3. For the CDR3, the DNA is TGTGCCAGCAGCCAGGGACAGGGGCCCAACTATGGCTACACCTTC. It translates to CASSQGQGPNYGYTF.

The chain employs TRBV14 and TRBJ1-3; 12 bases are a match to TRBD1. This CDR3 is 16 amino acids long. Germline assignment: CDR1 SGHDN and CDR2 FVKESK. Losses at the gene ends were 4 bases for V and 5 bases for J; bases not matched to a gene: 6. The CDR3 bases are TGTGCCAGCAGCCGGAAGGGACAGGGGGCGCGAAACACCATATATTTT. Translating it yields CASSRKGQGARNTIYF.

The CDR3, as DNA: TGTGCCAGCGAGGGGGGCAATCAGCCCCAGCATTTT. Amino acid sequence: CASEGGNQPQHF. This chain joins TRBV6-5 and TRBJ1-5, with a tentative D call TRBD1 (6 bases). The germline V and J ends were trimmed by 8 bases and 2 bases, with 7 bases remaining between them. Germline CDR1 and CDR2: MNHEY and SVGAGI. The CDR3 sequence is 12 residues long.

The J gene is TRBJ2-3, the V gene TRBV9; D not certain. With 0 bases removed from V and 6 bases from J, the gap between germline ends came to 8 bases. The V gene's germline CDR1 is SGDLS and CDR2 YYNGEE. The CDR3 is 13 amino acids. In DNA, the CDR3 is TGTGCCAGCAGCGTAGGGCCGGAGGATACGCAGTATTTT. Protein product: CASSVGPEDTQYF.

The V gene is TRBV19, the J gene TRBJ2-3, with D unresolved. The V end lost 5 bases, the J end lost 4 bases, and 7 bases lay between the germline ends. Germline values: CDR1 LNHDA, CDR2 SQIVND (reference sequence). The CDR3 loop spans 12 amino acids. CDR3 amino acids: CASSEDPDTQYF. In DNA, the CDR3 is TGTGCCAGTAGTGAGGACCCAGATACGCAGTATTTT.

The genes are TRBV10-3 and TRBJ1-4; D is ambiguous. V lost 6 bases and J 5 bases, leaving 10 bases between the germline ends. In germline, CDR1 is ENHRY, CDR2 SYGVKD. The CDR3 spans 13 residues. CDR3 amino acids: CAIRELLNEKLFF. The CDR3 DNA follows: TGTGCCATCAGGGAGCTGTTAAATGAAAAACTGTTTTTT.

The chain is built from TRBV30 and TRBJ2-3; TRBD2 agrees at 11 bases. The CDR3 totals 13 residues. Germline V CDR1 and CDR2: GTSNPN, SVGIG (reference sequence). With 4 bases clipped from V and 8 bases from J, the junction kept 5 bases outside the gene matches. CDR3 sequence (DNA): TGTGCCTGGATCCTTAGCGGGGGGGGTACGCAGTATTTT. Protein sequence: CAWILSGGGTQYF.

CDR3 coding DNA: TGCGCCAGCAGATCGCCTAGCGGGAGGGCGGTAGATACGCAGTATTTT. It codes for CASRSPSGRAVDTQYF. The chain employs TRBV5-1 and TRBJ2-3; 12 bases align to TRBD2. CDR3 length: 16 amino acids. Losses at the gene ends were 5 bases for V and 5 bases for J; bases not matched to a gene: 9. CDR1 SGHRS and CDR2 YFSETQ come from the germline V gene.

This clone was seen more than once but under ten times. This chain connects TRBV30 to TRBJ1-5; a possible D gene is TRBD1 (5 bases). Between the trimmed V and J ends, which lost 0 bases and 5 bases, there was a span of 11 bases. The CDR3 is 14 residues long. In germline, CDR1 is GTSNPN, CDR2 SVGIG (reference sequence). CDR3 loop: CAWSVYQGDQPQHF. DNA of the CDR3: TGTGCCTGGAGTGTCTATCAGGGTGATCAGCCCCAGCATTTT.

The CDR3 DNA is TGTGCCAGCGGGGCGGCCCGAGATACGCAGTATTTT. The encoded protein is CASGAARDTQYF. This chain joins TRBV6-5 and TRBJ2-3; perhaps TRBD1 as D (5 bases). Looked up from germline, CDR1 is MNHEY and CDR2 is SVGAGI. Trimming took off 8 bases at V and 5 bases at J, with 11 bases between the two ends. The CDR3 length is 12 residues.

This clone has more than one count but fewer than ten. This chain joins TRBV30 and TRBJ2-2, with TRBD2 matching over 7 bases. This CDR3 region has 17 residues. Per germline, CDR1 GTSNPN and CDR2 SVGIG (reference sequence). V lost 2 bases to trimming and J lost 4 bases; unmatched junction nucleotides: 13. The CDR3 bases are TGTGCCTGGAGTCCGCCCCCCGCGGGAGTAGTCACCGGGGAGCTGTTTTTT. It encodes CAWSPPPAGVVTGELFF.

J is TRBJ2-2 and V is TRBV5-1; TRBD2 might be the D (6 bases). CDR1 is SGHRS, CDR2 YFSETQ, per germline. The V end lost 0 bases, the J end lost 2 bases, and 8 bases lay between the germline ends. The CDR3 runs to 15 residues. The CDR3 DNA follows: TGCGCCAGCAGCTTGGTAGCGGTTAACACCGGGGAGCTGTTTTTT. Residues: CASSLVAVNTGELFF.

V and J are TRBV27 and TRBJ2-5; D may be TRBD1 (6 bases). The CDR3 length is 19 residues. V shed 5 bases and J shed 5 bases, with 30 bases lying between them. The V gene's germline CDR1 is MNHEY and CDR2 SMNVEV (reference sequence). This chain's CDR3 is CASSPRPQGQLRLVETQYF. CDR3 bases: TGTGCCAGCAGTCCCCGACCTCAAGGACAGCTAAGGCTAGTCGAGACCCAGTACTTC.

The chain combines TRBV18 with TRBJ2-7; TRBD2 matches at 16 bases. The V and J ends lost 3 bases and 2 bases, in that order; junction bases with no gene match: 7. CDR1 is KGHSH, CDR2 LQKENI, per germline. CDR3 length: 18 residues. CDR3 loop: CASSPEGTSGRATYEQYF. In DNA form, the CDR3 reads TGTGCCAGCTCACCTGAGGGGACTAGCGGGAGGGCCACCTACGAGCAGTACTTC.

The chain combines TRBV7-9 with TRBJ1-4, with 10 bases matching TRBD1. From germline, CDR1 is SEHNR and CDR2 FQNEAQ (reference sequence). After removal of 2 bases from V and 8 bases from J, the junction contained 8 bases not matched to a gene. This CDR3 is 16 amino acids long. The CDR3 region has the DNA TGTGCCAGCAGCTTACCCTCTGGACAGGGGGACGAAAAACTGTTTTTT. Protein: CASSLPSGQGDEKLFF.

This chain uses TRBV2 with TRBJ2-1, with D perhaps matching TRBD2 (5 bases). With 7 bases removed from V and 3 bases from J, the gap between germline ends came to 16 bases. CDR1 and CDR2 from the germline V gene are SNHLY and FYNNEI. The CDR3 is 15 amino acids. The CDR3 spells CASMGWESLYNEQFF. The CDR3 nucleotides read TGTGCCAGCATGGGTTGGGAGAGCCTCTACAATGAGCAGTTCTTC. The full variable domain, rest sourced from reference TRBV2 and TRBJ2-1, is EPEVTQTPSHQVTQMGQEVILRCVPISNHLYFYWYRQILGQKVEFLVSFYNNEISEKSEIFDDQFSVERPDGSNFTLKIRSTKLEDSAMYFCASMGWESLYNEQFFGPGTRLTVL.

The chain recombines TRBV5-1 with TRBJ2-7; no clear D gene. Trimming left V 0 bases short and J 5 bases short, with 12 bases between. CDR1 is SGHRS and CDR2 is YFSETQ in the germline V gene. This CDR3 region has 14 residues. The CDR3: CASSLVPRQNEQYF. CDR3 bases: TGCGCCAGCAGCTTGGTGCCCAGGCAGAACGAGCAGTACTTC.

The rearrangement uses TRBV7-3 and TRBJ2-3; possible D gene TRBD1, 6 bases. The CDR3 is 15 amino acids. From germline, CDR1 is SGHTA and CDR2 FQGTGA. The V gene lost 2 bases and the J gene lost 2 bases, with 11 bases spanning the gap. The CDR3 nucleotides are TGTGCCAGCAGCTTAGGAGCAGGGGCCACAGATACGCAGTATTTT. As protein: CASSLGAGATDTQYF.

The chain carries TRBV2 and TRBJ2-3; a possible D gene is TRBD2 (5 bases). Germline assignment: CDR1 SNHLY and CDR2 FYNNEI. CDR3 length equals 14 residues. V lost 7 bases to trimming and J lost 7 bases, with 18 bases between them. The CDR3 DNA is TGTGCCAGCATCCTGACTCGAAGCGGTAATACGCAGTATTTT. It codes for CASILTRSGNTQYF. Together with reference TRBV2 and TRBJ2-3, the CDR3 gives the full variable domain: EPEVTQTPSHQVTQMGQEVILRCVPISNHLYFYWYRQILGQKVEFLVSFYNNEISEKSEIFDDQFSVERPDGSNFTLKIRSTKLEDSAMYFCASILTRSGNTQYFGPGTRLTVL.

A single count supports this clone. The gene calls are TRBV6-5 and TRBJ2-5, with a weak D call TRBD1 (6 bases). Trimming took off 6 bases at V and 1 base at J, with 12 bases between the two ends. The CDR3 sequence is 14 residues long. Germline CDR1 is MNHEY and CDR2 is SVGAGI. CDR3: CASRRGGPQETQYF. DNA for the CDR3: TGTGCCAGCAGAAGAGGGGGTCCCCAAGAGACCCAGTACTTC.

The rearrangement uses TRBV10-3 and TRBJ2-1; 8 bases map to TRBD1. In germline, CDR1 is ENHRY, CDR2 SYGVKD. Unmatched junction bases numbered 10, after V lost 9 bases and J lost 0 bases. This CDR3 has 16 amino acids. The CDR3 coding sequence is TGTGCCATATGTCCGGACAGGGCATTCTCCTACAATGAGCAGTTCTTC. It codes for CAICPDRAFSYNEQFF.

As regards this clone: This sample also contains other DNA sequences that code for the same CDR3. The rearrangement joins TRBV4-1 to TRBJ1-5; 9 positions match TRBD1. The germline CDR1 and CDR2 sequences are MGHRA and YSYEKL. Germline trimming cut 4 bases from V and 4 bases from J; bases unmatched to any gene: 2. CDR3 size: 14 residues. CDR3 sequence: CASSRGQGNQPQHF. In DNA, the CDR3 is TGCGCCAGCAGCCGAGGACAGGGGAATCAGCCCCAGCATTTT.

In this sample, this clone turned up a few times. Here the CDR3 reads CASSSGGPLTDTQYF. DNA for the CDR3: TGTGCCAGCAGCTCGGGGGGGCCACTCACAGATACGCAGTATTTT. The J gene is TRBJ2-3, the V gene TRBV7-9; 8 nucleotides line up with TRBD2. The CDR3 spans 15 residues. Germline loops: CDR1 SEHNR, CDR2 FQNEAQ (reference sequence). The ends lost 4 bases at V and 2 bases at J; junction bases unmatched: 5.

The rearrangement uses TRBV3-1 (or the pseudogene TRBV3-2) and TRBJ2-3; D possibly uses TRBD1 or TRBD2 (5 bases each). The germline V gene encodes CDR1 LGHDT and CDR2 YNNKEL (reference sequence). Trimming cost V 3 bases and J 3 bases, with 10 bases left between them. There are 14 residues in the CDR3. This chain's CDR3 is CASSQAGATDTQYF. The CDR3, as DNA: TGTGCCAGCAGCCAGGCCGGGGCGACAGATACGCAGTATTTT.

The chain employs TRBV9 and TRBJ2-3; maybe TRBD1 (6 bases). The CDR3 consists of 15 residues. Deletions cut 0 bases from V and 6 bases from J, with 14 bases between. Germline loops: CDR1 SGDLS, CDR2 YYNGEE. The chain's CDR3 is CASSVDRVFSDTQYF. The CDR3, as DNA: TGTGCCAGCAGCGTAGACAGGGTCTTTTCGGATACGCAGTATTTT. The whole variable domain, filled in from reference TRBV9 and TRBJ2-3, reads DSGVTQTPKHLITATGQRVTLRCSPRSGDLSVYWYQQSLDQGLQFLIQYYNGEERAKGNILERFSAQQFPDLHSELNLSSLELGDSALYFCASSVDRVFSDTQYFGPGTRLTVL.

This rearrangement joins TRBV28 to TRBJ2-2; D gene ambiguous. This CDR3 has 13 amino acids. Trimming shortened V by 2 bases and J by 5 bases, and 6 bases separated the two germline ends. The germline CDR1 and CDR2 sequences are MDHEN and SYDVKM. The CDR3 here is CASSLVGTGELFF. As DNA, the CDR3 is TGTGCCAGCAGTTTAGTGGGAACCGGGGAGCTGTTTTTT.